This TCR beta chain was recovered during a study of T cell responses to AZD1222 COVID-19 vaccine. At the level of the study: Pooling covered second doses at about 4 or about 12 weeks.

About this clone: The antigen is unknown. Relative to the germline gene, one junction end is altered; a read error may explain this. The sample holds other DNA sequences that translate to the same CDR3.

TCRdb's table, derived via immunoSEQ multiplex PCR, lists solely in-frame clones and lacks some. The table has about 56,000 clones, around 86% seen once; the top ten hold approximately 16%. Study conclusions and caveats: Clonal diversity may have been underestimated, and the donors were mostly white British, with more females than males. Regions left unmutated in variants are reportedly the target of nearly half of spike-specific TCRs.

Germline V gene sequence: CDR1 SGHDT, CDR2 YYEEEE. The CDR3 is made up of 13 amino acids. The chain is built from TRBV5-6 and TRBJ1-4; D is unresolved. This clonotype originated in an adult in good health. The sample consisted of peripheral blood, taken on day 0 of AZD1222 vaccination. The CDR3 nucleotides read TGTGCCAGCAGCTTGGGGTCAGTCGAAAAGCTGTTTTTT. Its protein is CASSLGSVEKLFF.